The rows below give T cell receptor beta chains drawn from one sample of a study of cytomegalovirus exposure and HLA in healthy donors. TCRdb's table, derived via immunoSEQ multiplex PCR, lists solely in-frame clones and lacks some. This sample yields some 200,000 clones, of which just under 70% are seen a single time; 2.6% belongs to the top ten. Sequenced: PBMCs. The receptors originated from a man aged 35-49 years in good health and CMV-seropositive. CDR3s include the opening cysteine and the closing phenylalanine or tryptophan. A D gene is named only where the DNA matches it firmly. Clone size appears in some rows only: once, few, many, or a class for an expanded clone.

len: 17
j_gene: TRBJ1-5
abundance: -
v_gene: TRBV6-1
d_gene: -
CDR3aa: CASSEFGYPPGNQPQHF
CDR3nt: TGTGCCAGCAGTGAATTTGGTTACCCTCCGGGAAATCAGCCCCAGCATTTT

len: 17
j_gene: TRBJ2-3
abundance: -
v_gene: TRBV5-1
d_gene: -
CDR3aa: CASSSVAGAPGTDTQYF
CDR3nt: TGCGCCAGCAGTTCAGTGGCGGGGGCCCCAGGCACAGATACGCAGTATTTT

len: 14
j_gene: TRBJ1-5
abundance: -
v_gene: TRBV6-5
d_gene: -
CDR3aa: CASSYREGDQPQHF
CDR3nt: TGTGCCAGCAGCTACAGGGAGGGGGATCAGCCCCAGCATTTT

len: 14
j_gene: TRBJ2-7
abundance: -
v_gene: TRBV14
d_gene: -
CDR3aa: CASSQEPMGGEQYF
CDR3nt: TGTGCCAGCAGCCAAGAACCCATGGGAGGAGAGCAGTACTTC

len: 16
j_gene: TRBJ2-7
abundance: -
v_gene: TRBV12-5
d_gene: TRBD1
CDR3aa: CASGFSGQGVHYEQYF
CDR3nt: TGTGCTAGTGGTTTTAGTGGACAGGGGGTCCACTACGAGCAGTACTTC

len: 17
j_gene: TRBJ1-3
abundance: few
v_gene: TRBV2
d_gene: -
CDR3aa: CASSEVGSFLSGNTIYF
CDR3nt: TGTGCCAGCAGTGAAGTAGGGAGTTTCCTCTCTGGAAACACCATATATTTT

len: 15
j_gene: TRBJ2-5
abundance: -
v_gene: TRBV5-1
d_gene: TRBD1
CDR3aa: CASRFTGQPQETQYF
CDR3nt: TGCGCCAGCAGATTTACGGGACAGCCTCAAGAGACCCAGTACTTC

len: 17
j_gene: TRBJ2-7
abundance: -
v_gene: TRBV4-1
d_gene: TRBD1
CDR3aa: CASSQGGFRDRAYEQYF
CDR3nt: TGCGCCAGCAGCCAAGGAGGCTTCCGGGACAGGGCATACGAGCAGTACTTC

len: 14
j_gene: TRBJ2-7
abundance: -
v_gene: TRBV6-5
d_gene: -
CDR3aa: CASSSFQRTYEQYF
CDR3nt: TGTGCCAGCAGTTCGTTTCAGAGGACCTACGAGCAGTACTTC

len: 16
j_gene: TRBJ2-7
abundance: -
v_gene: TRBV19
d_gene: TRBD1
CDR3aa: CASSTGLKQGTYEQYF
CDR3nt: TGTGCCAGTAGTACCGGTTTGAAACAGGGGACCTACGAGCAGTACTTC

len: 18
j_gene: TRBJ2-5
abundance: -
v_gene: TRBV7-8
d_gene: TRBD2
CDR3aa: CASSFRASGASGGETQYF
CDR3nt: TGTGCCAGCAGCTTCAGGGCTAGCGGGGCTTCGGGTGGAGAGACCCAGTACTTC

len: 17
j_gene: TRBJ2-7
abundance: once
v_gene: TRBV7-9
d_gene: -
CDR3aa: CSSSSGGGTAGHYEQYF
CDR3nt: TGTTCCAGCAGCTCCGGGGGGGGGACAGCAGGTCACTACGAGCAGTACTTC

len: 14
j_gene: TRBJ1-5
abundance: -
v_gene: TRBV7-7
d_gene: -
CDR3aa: CASSPRSSNQPQHF
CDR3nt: TGTGCCAGCAGCCCCCGCAGTAGCAATCAGCCCCAGCATTTT

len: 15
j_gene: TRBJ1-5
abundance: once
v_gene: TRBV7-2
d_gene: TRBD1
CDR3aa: CASSSRQGNHQPQHF
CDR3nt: TGTGCCAGCAGCTCTCGACAGGGGAACCATCAGCCCCAGCATTTT

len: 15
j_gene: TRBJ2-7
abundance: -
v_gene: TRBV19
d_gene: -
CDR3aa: CASSMGSGVTYEQYF
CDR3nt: TGTGCCAGTAGTATGGGGTCAGGGGTTACCTACGAGCAGTACTTC

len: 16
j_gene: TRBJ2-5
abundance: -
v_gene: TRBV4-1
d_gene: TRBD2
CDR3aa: CASSQDGGTSYETQYF
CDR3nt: TGCGCCAGCAGCCAAGATGGGGGGACTAGCTACGAGACCCAGTACTTC

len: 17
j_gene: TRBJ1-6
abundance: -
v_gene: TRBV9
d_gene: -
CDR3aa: CASSVEVTSSYNSPLHF
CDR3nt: TGTGCCAGCAGCGTAGAAGTGACAAGCTCCTATAATTCACCCCTCCACTTT

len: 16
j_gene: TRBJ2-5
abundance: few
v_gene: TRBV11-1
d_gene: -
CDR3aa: CASSYRLVGVGETQYF
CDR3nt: TGTGCCAGCAGTTACCGACTAGTAGGCGTAGGAGAGACCCAGTACTTC

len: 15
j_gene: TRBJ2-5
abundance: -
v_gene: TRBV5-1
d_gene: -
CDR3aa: CASSVQSWNQETQYF
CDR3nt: TGCGCCAGCAGCGTACAGAGTTGGAACCAAGAAACCCAGTACTTC

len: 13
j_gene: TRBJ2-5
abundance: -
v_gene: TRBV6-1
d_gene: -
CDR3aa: CASSPQPRETQYF
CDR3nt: TGTGCCAGCAGCCCCCAGCCGAGGGAGACCCAGTACTTC

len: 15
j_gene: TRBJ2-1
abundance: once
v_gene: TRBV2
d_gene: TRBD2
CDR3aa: CASSLSGVGGNEQFF
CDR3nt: TGTGCCAGCAGTCTTAGCGGGGTGGGAGGCAATGAGCAGTTCTTC

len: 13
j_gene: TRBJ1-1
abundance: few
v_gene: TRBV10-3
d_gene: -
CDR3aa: CAIRGGGEGEAFF
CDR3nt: TGTGCCATCAGGGGGGGAGGGGAAGGTGAAGCTTTCTTT

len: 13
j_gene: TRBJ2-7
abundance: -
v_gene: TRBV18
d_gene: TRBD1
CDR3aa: CASSLDRGYEQYF
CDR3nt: TGTGCCAGCTCACTTGACAGGGGCTACGAGCAGTACTTC

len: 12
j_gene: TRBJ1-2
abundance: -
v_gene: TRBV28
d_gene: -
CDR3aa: CASSLGGDGYTF
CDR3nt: TGTGCCAGCAGTTTGGGGGGTGATGGCTACACCTTC

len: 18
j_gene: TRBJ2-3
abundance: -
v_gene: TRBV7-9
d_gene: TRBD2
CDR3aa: CASSFSAGGKQSTDTQYF
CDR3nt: TGTGCCAGCAGCTTCAGTGCGGGGGGAAAACAAAGCACAGATACGCAGTATTTT

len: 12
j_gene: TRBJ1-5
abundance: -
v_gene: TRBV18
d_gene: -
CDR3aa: CASSAGTQPQHF
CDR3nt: TGTGCCAGCTCAGCGGGGACTCAGCCCCAGCATTTT

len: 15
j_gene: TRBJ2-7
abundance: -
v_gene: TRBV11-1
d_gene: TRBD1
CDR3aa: CASSSGTGRKSEQYF
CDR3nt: TGTGCCAGCAGCTCCGGGACAGGGAGAAAATCTGAGCAGTACTTC

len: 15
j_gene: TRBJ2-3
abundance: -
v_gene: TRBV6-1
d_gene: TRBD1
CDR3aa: CASSPGTGGTDTQYF
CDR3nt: TGTGCCAGCAGCCCTGGGACAGGGGGAACAGATACGCAGTATTTT

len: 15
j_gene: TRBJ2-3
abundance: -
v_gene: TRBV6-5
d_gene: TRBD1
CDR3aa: CASSVGQGSTDTQYF
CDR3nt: TGTGCCAGCAGTGTTGGACAGGGAAGCACAGATACGCAGTATTTT

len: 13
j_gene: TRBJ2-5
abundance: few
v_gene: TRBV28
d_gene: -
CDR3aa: CASTKGPARTQYF
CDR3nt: TGTGCCAGCACCAAGGGGCCGGCTCGGACCCAGTACTTC

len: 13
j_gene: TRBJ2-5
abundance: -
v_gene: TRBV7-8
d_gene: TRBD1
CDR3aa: CASSADREETQYF
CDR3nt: TGTGCCAGCAGCGCCGACAGGGAAGAGACCCAGTACTTC

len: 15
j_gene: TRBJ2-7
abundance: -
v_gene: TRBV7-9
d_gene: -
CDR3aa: CASSPTGLLVDEQYF
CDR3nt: TGTGCCAGCAGCCCTACAGGGCTCTTAGTCGACGAGCAGTACTTC

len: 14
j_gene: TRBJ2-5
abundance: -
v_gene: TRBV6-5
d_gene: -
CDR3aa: CASSELWSQETQYF
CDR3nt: TGTGCCAGCAGTGAACTGTGGTCTCAAGAGACCCAGTACTTC

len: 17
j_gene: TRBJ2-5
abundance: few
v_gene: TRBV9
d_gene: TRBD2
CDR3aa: CASSVVGGGSIGETQYF
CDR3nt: TGTGCCAGCAGCGTAGTAGGCGGGGGAAGTATTGGAGAGACCCAGTACTTC

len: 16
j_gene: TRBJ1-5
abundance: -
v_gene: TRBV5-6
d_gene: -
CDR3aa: CASSIGAGGSGQPQHF
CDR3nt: TGTGCCAGCAGCATCGGGGCGGGGGGTTCGGGTCAGCCCCAGCATTTT

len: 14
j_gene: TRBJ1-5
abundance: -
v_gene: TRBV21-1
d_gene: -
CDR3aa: CASSKGYSNQPQHF
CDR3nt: TGTGCCAGCAGCAAGGGCTATAGCAATCAGCCCCAGCATTTT

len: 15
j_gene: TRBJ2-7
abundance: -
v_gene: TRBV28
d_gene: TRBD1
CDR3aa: CASRRGQAQAYEQYF
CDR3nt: TGTGCCAGCAGACGCGGACAGGCCCAGGCCTACGAGCAGTACTTC

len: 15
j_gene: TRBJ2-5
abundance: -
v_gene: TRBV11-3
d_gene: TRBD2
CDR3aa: CASSLGTSLTETQYF
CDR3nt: TGTGCCAGCAGCTTAGGGACTAGCCTGACTGAGACCCAGTACTTC

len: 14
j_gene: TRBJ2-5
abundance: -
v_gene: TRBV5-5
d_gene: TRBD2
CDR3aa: CASSASGIQETQYF
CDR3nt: TGTGCCAGCAGCGCTAGCGGGATCCAAGAGACCCAGTACTTC

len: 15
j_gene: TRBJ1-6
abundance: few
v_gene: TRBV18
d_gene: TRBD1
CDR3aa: CASSPQPGGDSPLHF
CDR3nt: TGTGCCAGCTCACCCCAACCAGGGGGTGATTCACCCCTCCACTTT

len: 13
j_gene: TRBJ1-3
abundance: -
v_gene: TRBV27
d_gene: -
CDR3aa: CASSREPGNTIYF
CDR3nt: TGTGCCAGCAGTCGAGAGCCCGGAAACACCATATATTTT

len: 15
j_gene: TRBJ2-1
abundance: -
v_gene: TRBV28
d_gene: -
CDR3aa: CASSPRAGESNEQFF
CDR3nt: TGTGCCAGCAGTCCGAGGGCAGGGGAGAGCAATGAGCAGTTCTTC

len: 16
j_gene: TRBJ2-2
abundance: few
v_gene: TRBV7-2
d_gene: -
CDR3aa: CASSSPHGRNTGELFF
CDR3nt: TGTGCCAGCAGTTCCCCCCATGGCAGAAACACCGGGGAGCTGTTTTTT

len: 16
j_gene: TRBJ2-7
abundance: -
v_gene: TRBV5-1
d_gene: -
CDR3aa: CASSLSTGGISYEQYF
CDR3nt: TGCGCCAGCAGCTTGAGCACGGGGGGCATCTCGTACGAGCAGTACTTC

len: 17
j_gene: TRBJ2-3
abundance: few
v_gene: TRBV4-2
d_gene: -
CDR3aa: CASSHIRGGYGTDTQYF
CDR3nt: TGTGCCAGCAGCCACATAAGGGGGGGATACGGCACAGATACGCAGTATTTT

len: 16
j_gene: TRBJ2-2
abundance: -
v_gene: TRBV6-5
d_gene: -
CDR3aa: CASSYSIGEDTGELFF
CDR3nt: TGTGCCAGCAGTTACTCGATCGGGGAGGACACCGGGGAGCTGTTTTTT